This T cell receptor beta chain originates from a study of control samples from healthy donors and cancer patients. This table comes from immunoSEQ multiplex PCR, and its TCRdb copy is limited to in-frame clones, with some not included. This sample has some 170,000 clones, with over 90% found just once. The CDR3 totals 17 residues. Per germline, CDR1 MDHEN and CDR2 SYDVKM. About this clone: An end of the junction does not agree with germline; a read error may underlie this.

The gene calls are TRBV28 and TRBJ2-7; 8 bases map to TRBD2. Sequencing was carried out using blood. The receptor's source is a woman aged 25 to 39 in good health. CDR3 region: CASSLSLSGSGSSEQYF. CDR3 sequence (DNA): TGTGCCAGCAGTTTGTCCCTAAGCGGGAGTGGGTCCTCCGAGCAGTACTTC.